Presented here are 21 T cell receptor beta chains from one specimen sequenced in a study of OX40 agonist ivuxolimab in advanced cancers. The repertoire was sequenced with immunoSEQ multiplex PCR; TCRdb's copy has only in-frame clones and lacks some. The sample has about 84,000 clones; around 94% are singletons. The material sequenced was CD4+ or CD8+ T cells sorted from blood, taken in a trial of the OX40 agonist ivuxolimab. The origin of the receptors is an adult with an advanced solid tumor such as melanoma, head and neck, liver or kidney cancer.

The chain is built from TRBV11-2 and TRBJ2-7; D remains ambiguous. Germline V gene lookup returns CDR1 SGHAT and CDR2 FQNNGV. The CDR3 is 14 amino acids. Between the trimmed V and J ends, which lost 2 bases and 3 bases, there was a span of 11 bases. The CDR3 sequence: CASSLTPLGYEQYF. CDR3 nucleotide sequence: TGTGCCAGCAGCTTAACCCCACTGGGCTACGAGCAGTACTTC.

CDR3 sequence: CAWNTGGDYGYTF. The CDR3 coding sequence is TGTGCCTGGAATACAGGGGGCGACTATGGCTACACCTTC. This sequence joins TRBV30 and TRBJ1-2, with 9 bases fitting TRBD1. This CDR3 is 13 amino acids long. V lost 4 bases to trimming and J lost 3 bases; unmatched junction nucleotides: 3. Looked up from germline, CDR1 is GTSNPN and CDR2 is SVGIG (reference sequence).

The chain carries TRBV5-6 and TRBJ1-2; 7 positions agree with TRBD1. The CDR3 extends over 15 amino acids. The trim removed 2 bases at V and 8 bases at J, leaving 12 bases unmatched. In germline, CDR1 is SGHDT, CDR2 YYEEEE. CDR3 loop: CASSLQGWGMKGYTF. CDR3 DNA sequence: TGTGCCAGCAGCTTACAGGGGTGGGGAATGAAGGGCTACACCTTC.

V gene TRBV30 combines with J gene TRBJ2-7; 7 nucleotides agree with TRBD1. This CDR3 spans 13 amino acids. Trimming took 5 bases from V and 3 from J; bases not matched to a gene: 7. The V gene's germline CDR1 is GTSNPN and CDR2 SVGIG (reference sequence). In DNA form, the CDR3 reads TGTGCCTGGGAAGGGGACAGAGGCTACGAGCAGTACTTC. Its protein is CAWEGDRGYEQYF.

CDR3 amino acids: CASSPRGGTDTQYF. The CDR3 region has the DNA TGTGCCAGCAGTCCTCGAGGGGGCACAGATACGCAGTATTTT. The chain joins TRBV11-2 to TRBJ2-3; TRBD1 or TRBD2 may be the D gene (5 bases each). Trimming stripped 6 bases from V and 1 base from J, with 11 bases between. The CDR3 loop spans 14 amino acids. The germline CDR1 and CDR2 sequences are SGHAT and FQNNGV.

The chain joins TRBV7-9 to TRBJ2-2; D might be TRBD2 (6 bases). There are 16 residues in the CDR3. The germline V gene has CDR1 SEHNR and CDR2 FQNEAQ (reference sequence). V lost 5 bases to trimming and J lost 3 bases, with 16 bases between them. The CDR3 DNA follows: TGTGCCAGCAGCCCCCGGGGAACGGGAGACACCGGGGAGCTGTTTTTT. Residues: CASSPRGTGDTGELFF.

The V and J genes are TRBV27 and TRBJ2-5; 7 bases align to TRBD2. CDR3 length: 15 amino acids. Germline V gene sequence: CDR1 MNHEY, CDR2 SMNVEV (reference sequence). V lost 4 bases and J lost 1; bases outside the gene matches: 6. CDR3 DNA: TGTGCCAGCAGTTATTCAGCGGGATCCCAAGAGACCCAGTACTTC. Residues: CASSYSAGSQETQYF.

The chain joins TRBV27 to TRBJ2-2; D unclear. Between the trimmed V and J ends, which lost 4 bases and 6 bases, there was a span of 9 bases. CDR1 and CDR2 from the germline V gene are MNHEY and SMNVEV (reference sequence). The CDR3 is made up of 13 amino acids. The chain's CDR3 is CASSWWTPGELFF. CDR3 nucleotides: TGTGCCAGCAGTTGGTGGACCCCCGGGGAGCTGTTTTTT.

The chain links TRBV6-5 to TRBJ2-2; D unclear. Germline V gives CDR1 MNHEY, CDR2 SVGAGI. This CDR3 spans 11 amino acids. V lost 2 bases to trimming and J lost 6 bases, with 1 base between them. DNA of the CDR3: TGTGCCAGCAGTTACGCCGGGGAGCTGTTTTTT. Protein product: CASSYAGELFF.

The chain recombines TRBV9 with TRBJ2-7; the match to TRBD2 covers 9 bases. The CDR3 is made up of 13 amino acids. CDR1 and CDR2 from the germline V gene are SGDLS and YYNGEE. Trimming removed 4 bases from V and 4 bases from J; junction bases left unmatched: 3. CDR3 sequence (DNA): TGTGCCAGCAGCCAAACTAGCGGGTACGAGCAGTACTTC. Amino acid sequence: CASSQTSGYEQYF.

The rearrangement links TRBV19 to TRBJ2-5; weak D call: TRBD2 (6 bases). This CDR3 comprises 14 residues. Trimming took 5 bases from V and 1 from J, leaving 11 bases between them. Germline V gene data show CDR1 as LNHDA and CDR2 as SQIVND (reference sequence). CDR3 in DNA: TGTGCCAGTAGTGGGGCGGGACCCCAAGAGACCCAGTACTTC. Its protein is CASSGAGPQETQYF.

This clone was detected only once. The V gene is TRBV10-3, the J gene TRBJ2-1, with D maybe TRBD2 (6 bases). The CDR3 contains 13 residues. Trimming left V 6 bases short and J 5 bases short, with 11 bases between. Germline V CDR1 and CDR2: ENHRY, SYGVKD. The CDR3 reads CAISSGLNNEQFF. The CDR3 bases are TGTGCCATCAGCTCCGGACTAAACAATGAGCAGTTCTTC.

The gene calls are TRBV28 and TRBJ2-1; 9 bases map to TRBD1. The germline V gene encodes CDR1 MDHEN and CDR2 SYDVKM. After removal of 5 bases from V and 6 bases from J, the junction contained 8 bases not matched to a gene. CDR3 size: 15 residues. DNA of the CDR3: TGTGCCAGCAGTCAGGACAGGGGTTCGGCCAATGAGCAGTTCTTC. Residues: CASSQDRGSANEQFF.

The chain combines TRBV12-5 with TRBJ2-7; 7 bases agree with TRBD1. Germline values: CDR1 LGHNT, CDR2 FRNRAP. The CDR3 is 18 amino acids. After removal of 1 base from V and 1 base from J, the junction contained 13 bases not matched to a gene. The DNA for the CDR3 is TGTGCTAGTGGTTTGGCAACCATCGACAGGGTCCCTTCCTACGAGCAGTACTTC. Its protein product is CASGLATIDRVPSYEQYF.

J is TRBJ2-7 and V is TRBV5-6; D uncertain. Germline V lookup: CDR1 SGHDT, CDR2 YYEEEE. V was clipped by 7 bases and J by 5 bases, with 10 bases between them. The CDR3 has 11 residues. CDR3 sequence reads: CASHIGHEQYF. CDR3 DNA: TGTGCCAGCCACATCGGACACGAGCAGTACTTC.

The chain combines TRBV9 with TRBJ1-3, with no clear D. This CDR3 spans 14 amino acids. V gave up 0 bases and J gave up 0 bases, with 4 bases separating them. Germline V gives CDR1 SGDLS, CDR2 YYNGEE. The CDR3 spells CASSVDSSGNTIYF. CDR3 sequence (DNA): TGTGCCAGCAGCGTAGACAGCTCTGGAAACACCATATATTTT. The full variable domain, completed using reference TRBV9 and TRBJ1-3, is DSGVTQTPKHLITATGQRVTLRCSPRSGDLSVYWYQQSLDQGLQFLIQYYNGEERAKGNILERFSAQQFPDLHSELNLSSLELGDSALYFCASSVDSSGNTIYFGEGSWLTVV.

This sequence joins TRBV6-1 and TRBJ2-1; D unresolved. The CDR3 has 13 residues. Trimming removed 3 bases at V and 8 bases at J, with 11 bases between. Per germline, CDR1 MNHNS and CDR2 SASEGT. This chain's CDR3 is CASSEPTWDEQFF. The CDR3 region has the DNA TGTGCCAGCAGTGAGCCCACGTGGGATGAGCAGTTCTTC.

V usage is TRBV19 and J usage is TRBJ1-1; D unclear. Deletions cut 2 bases from V and 6 bases from J, with 10 bases between. Germline V lookup: CDR1 LNHDA, CDR2 SQIVND (reference sequence). The CDR3 consists of 13 residues. CDR3 residues: CASSIHPRAEAFF. CDR3 nucleotides: TGTGCCAGTAGTATACACCCGAGGGCTGAAGCTTTCTTT. The whole variable domain, filled in from reference TRBV19 and TRBJ1-1, reads DGGITQSPKYLFRKEGQNVTLSCEQNLNHDAMYWYRQDPGQGLRLIYYSQIVNDFQKGDIAEGYSVSREKKESFPLTVTSAQKNPTAFYLCASSIHPRAEAFFGQGTRLTVV.

In its sample, this clone was seen a few times. The J gene is TRBJ2-3, the V gene TRBV7-9; the D call may be TRBD1 or TRBD2 (5 bases each). The CDR3 sequence is 16 residues long. V was trimmed by 1 base and J by 2 bases, leaving 13 bases between them. CDR1 is SEHNR, CDR2 FQNEAQ, per germline (reference sequence). The CDR3 loop reads CASSLGDRLYTDTQYF. In nucleotides, the CDR3 is TGTGCCAGCAGCTTAGGGGACCGACTATACACAGATACGCAGTATTTT.

The rearrangement uses TRBV5-6 and TRBJ2-7; TRBD1 matches 7 bases. Germline V gene lookup returns CDR1 SGHDT and CDR2 YYEEEE. This CDR3 is 13 amino acids long. Germline trimming cut 4 bases from V and 5 bases from J; bases unmatched to any gene: 6. In nucleotides, the CDR3 is TGTGCCAGCAGCCGTACAGGGGATGACGAGCAGTACTTC. It is translated as CASSRTGDDEQYF.

Ten or more counts support this clone. The chain joins TRBV9 to TRBJ2-6; a possible D gene is TRBD2 (5 bases). V shed 4 bases and J shed 2 bases, with 10 bases lying between them. Germline-derived CDR1 and CDR2 are SGDLS and YYNGEE. CDR3 size: 15 residues. This chain's CDR3 is CASSPHGAGANVLTF. The CDR3 DNA follows: TGTGCCAGCAGCCCTCACGGGGCTGGGGCCAACGTCCTGACTTTC.